The entry below describes one T cell receptor (beta chain). The data were obtained in a study of T cells in Graves' hyperthyroidism and ophthalmopathy. The TCR beta CDR3 regions underwent amplification using RNA transcripts as the source. A first-round RT-PCR of the TCR CDR3 used the HTBI primer set. Each CDR3 protein is one row after TCRdb ran MiXCR on the multiplex PCR reads. The sample has some 250,000 distinct CDR3 sequences, just over 14% seen once; the top ten hold about an eighth. Between the trimmed V and J ends, which lost 0 bases and 4 bases, there was a span of 7 bases. Looked up from germline, CDR1 is DFQATT and CDR2 is SNEGSKA (reference sequence). This CDR3 has 12 amino acids.

The TCR was taken from a woman aged 40 to 50 with Graves' hyperthyroidism that later progressed to Graves' ophthalmopathy. Sequencing was carried out using blood. The chain is built from TRBV20-1 and TRBJ2-7, with a tentative D call TRBD2 (6 bases). The CDR3 coding sequence is TGCAGTGCTAGAGATCGGGGGTACGAGCAGTACTTC. Protein: CSARDRGYEQYF.